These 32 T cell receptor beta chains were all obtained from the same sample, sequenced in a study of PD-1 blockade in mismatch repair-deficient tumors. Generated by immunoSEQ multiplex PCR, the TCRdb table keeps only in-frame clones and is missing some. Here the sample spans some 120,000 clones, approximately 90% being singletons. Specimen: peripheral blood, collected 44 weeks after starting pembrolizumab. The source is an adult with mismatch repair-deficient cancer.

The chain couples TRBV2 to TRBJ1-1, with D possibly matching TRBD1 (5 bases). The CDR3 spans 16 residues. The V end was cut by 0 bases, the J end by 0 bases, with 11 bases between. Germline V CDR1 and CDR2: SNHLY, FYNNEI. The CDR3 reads CASSEAAGWVNTEAFF. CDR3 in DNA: TGTGCCAGCAGTGAAGCGGCAGGGTGGGTGAACACTGAAGCTTTCTTT.

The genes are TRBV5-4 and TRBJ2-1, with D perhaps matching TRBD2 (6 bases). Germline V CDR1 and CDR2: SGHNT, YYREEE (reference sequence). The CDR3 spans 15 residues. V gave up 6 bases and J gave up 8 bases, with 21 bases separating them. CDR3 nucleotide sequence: TGTGCCAGCAACGACCGGGACTCAGATTTCCATGAGCAGTTCTTC. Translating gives CASNDRDSDFHEQFF. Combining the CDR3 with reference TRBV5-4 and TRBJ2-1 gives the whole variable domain ETGVTQSPTHLIKTRGQQVTLRCSSQSGHNTVSWYQQALGQGPQFIFQYYREEENGRGNFPPRFSGLQFPNYSSELNVNALELDDSALYLCASNDRDSDFHEQFFGPGTRLTVL.

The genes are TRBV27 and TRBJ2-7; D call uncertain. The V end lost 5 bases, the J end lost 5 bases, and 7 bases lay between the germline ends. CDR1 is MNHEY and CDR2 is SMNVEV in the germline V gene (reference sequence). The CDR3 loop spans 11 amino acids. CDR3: CASSLSNEQYF. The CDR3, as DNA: TGTGCCAGCAGTCTCAGTAACGAGCAGTACTTC.

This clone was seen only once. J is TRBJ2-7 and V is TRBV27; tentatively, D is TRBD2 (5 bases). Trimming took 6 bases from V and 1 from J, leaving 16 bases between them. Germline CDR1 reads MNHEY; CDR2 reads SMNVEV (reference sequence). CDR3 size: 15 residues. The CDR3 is CASRGRTEASYEQYF. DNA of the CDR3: TGTGCCAGCAGAGGTAGAACGGAGGCATCCTACGAGCAGTACTTC.

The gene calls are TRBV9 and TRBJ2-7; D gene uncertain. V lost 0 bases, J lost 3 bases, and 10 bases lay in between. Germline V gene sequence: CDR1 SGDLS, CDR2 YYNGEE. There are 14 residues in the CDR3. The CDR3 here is CASSVDPTFYEQYF. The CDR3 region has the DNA TGTGCCAGCAGCGTAGACCCAACCTTCTACGAGCAGTACTTC.

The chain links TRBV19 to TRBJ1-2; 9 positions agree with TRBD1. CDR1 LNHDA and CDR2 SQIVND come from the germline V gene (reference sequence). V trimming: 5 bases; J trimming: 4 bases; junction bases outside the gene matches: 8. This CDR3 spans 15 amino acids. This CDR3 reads CASSPPDRGPYGYTF. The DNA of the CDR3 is TGTGCCAGTAGTCCCCCGGACAGGGGTCCCTATGGCTACACCTTC.

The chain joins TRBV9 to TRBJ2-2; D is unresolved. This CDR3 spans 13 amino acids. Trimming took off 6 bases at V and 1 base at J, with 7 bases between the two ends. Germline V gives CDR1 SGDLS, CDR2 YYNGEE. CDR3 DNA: TGTGCCAGCAAAGCAGTGAACACCGGGGAGCTGTTTTTT. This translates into CASKAVNTGELFF.

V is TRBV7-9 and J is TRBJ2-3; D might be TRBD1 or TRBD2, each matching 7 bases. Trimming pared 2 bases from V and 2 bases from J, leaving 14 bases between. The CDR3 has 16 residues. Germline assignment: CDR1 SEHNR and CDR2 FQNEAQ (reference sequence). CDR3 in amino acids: CASSLSRGGLTDTQYF. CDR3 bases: TGTGCCAGCAGCTTATCCAGGGGGGGACTCACAGATACGCAGTATTTT.

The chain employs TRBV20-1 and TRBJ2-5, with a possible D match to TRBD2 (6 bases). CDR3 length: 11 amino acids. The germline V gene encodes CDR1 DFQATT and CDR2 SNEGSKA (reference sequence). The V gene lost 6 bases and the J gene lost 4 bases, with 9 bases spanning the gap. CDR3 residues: CSAWEVETQYF. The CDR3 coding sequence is TGCAGTGCCTGGGAGGTAGAGACCCAGTACTTC.

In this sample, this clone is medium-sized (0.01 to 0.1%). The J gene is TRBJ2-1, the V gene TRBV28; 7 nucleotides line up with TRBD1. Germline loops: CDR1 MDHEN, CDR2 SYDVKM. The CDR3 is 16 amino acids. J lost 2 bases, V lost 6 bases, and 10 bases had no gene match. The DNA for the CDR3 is TGTGCCAGCAGGGGGGATAGCGACAGGGCCTACAATGAGCAGTTCTTC. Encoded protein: CASRGDSDRAYNEQFF.

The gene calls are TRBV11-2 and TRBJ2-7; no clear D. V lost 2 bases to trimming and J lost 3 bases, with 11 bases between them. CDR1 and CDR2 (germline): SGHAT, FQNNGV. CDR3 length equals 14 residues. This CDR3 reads CASSLQAAIYEQYF. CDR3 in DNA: TGTGCCAGCAGCTTACAGGCGGCAATCTACGAGCAGTACTTC.

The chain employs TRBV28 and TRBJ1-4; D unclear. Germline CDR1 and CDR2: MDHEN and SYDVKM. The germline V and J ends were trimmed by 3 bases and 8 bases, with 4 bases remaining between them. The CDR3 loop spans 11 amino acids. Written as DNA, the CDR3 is TGTGCCAGCAGTTTTGCGGAAAAACTGTTTTTT. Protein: CASSFAEKLFF.

The CDR3 coding sequence is TGTGCCAGCAGTCTCACCCCGGGACAGCGGAATCAGCCCCAGCATTTT. Translation: CASSLTPGQRNQPQHF. The chain uses TRBV27 and TRBJ1-5, with 7 positions matching TRBD1. The CDR3 extends over 16 amino acids. Germline lookup yields CDR1 MNHEY and CDR2 SMNVEV (reference sequence). With 5 bases clipped from V and 4 bases from J, the junction kept 11 bases outside the gene matches.

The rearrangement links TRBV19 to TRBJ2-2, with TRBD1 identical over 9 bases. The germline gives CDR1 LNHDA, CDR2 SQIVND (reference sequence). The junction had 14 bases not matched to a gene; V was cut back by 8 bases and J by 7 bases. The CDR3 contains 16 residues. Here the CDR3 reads CASRPRDRVYSGELFF. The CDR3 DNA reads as TGTGCCAGTCGTCCCCGGGACAGGGTCTATAGCGGGGAGCTGTTTTTT. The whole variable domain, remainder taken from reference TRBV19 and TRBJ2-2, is DGGITQSPKYLFRKEGQNVTLSCEQNLNHDAMYWYRQDPGQGLRLIYYSQIVNDFQKGDIAEGYSVSREKKESFPLTVTSAQKNPTAFYLCASRPRDRVYSGELFFGEGSRLTVL.

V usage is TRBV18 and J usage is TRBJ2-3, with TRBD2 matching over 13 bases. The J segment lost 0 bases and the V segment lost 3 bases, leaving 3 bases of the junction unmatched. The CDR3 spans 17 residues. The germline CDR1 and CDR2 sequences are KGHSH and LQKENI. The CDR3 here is CASSPGTSGASTDTQYF. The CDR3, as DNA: TGTGCCAGCTCACCGGGGACTAGCGGGGCTAGCACAGATACGCAGTATTTT.

The CDR3 sequence is CASSLVGPYYEQYF. The CDR3 coding sequence is TGTGCCAGCAGCTTGGTAGGACCTTACTACGAGCAGTACTTC. The chain employs TRBV5-6 and TRBJ2-7; no clear D gene. The CDR3 spans 14 residues. Germline CDR1 reads SGHDT; CDR2 reads YYEEEE. Trimming cost V 0 bases and J 3 bases, with 10 bases left between them.

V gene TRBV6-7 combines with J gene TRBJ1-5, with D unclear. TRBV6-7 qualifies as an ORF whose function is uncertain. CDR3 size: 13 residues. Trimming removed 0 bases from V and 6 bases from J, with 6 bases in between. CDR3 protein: CASSYSDRQPQHF. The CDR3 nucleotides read TGTGCCAGCAGTTACTCAGACCGTCAGCCCCAGCATTTT.

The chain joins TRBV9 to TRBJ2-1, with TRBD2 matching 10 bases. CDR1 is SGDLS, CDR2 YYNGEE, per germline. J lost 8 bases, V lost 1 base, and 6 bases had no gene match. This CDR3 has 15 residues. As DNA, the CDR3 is TGTGCCAGCAGCGTAAGCGGGAGGGCCAGCGATGAGCAGTTCTTC. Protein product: CASSVSGRASDEQFF.

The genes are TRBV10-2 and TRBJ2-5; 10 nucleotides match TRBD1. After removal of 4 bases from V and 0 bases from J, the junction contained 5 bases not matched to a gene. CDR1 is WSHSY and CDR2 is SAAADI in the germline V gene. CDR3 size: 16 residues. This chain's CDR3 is CASSARDRGYQETQYF. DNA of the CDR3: TGCGCCAGCAGTGCCCGGGACAGGGGTTACCAAGAGACCCAGTACTTC.

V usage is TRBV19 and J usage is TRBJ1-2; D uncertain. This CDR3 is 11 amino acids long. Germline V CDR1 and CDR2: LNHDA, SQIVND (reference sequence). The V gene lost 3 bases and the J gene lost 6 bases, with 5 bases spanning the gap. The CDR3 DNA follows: TGTGCCAGTAGTATCATCCATGGCTACACCTTC. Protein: CASSIIHGYTF.

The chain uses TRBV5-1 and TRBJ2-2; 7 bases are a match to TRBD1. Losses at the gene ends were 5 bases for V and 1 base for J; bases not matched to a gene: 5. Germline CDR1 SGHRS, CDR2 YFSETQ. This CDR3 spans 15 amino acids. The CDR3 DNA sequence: TGCGCCAGCAGTTCGACAGGGTGGAACACCGGGGAGCTGTTTTTT. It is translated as CASSSTGWNTGELFF. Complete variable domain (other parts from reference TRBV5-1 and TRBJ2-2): KAGVTQTPRYLIKTRGQQVTLSCSPISGHRSVSWYQQTPGQGLQFLFEYFSETQRNKGNFPGRFSGRQFSNSRSEMNVSTLELGDSALYLCASSSTGWNTGELFFGEGSRLTVL.

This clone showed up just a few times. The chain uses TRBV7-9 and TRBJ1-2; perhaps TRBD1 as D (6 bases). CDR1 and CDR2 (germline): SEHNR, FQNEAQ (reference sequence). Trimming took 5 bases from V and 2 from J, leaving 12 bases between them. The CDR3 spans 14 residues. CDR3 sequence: CASSRLDRNYGYTF. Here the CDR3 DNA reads TGTGCCAGCAGCCGACTCGACAGGAACTATGGCTACACCTTC.

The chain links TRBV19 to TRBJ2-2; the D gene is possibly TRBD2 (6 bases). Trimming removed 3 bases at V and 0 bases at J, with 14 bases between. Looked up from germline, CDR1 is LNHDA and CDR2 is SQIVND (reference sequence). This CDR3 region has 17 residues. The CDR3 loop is CASSIDPTRTNTGELFF. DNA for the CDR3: TGTGCCAGTAGTATTGACCCGACTAGAACGAACACCGGGGAGCTGTTTTTT.

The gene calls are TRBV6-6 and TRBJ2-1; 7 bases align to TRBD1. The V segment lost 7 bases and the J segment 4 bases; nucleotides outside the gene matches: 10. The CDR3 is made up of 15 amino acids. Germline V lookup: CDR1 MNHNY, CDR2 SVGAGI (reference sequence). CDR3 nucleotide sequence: TGTGCCAGCACTAGTTCCGGGACAGTTTACAATGAGCAGTTCTTC. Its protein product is CASTSSGTVYNEQFF.

The CDR3 DNA is TGCGCCAGCAGCTTTGGAGGCCCAGGACAGGGTGGAGAGACCCAGTACTTC. It yields the protein CASSFGGPGQGGETQYF. The genes are TRBV5-1 and TRBJ2-5; 8 positions agree with TRBD1. The CDR3 sequence is 17 residues long. The V and J ends lost 2 bases and 4 bases, in that order; junction bases with no gene match: 13. The germline V gene has CDR1 SGHRS and CDR2 YFSETQ.

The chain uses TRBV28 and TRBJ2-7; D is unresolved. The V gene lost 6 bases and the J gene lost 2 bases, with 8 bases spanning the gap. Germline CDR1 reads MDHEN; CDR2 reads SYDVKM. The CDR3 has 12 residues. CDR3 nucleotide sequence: TGTGCCAGCAGCAGGTTTGCCTACGAGCAGTACTTC. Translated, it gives CASSRFAYEQYF.

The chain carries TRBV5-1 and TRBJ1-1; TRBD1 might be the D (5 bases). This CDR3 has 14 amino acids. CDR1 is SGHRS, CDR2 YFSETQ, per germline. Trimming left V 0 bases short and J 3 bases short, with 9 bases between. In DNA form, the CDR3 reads TGCGCCAGCAGCTTGGTCAGGGTGGACACTGAAGCTTTCTTT. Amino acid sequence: CASSLVRVDTEAFF.

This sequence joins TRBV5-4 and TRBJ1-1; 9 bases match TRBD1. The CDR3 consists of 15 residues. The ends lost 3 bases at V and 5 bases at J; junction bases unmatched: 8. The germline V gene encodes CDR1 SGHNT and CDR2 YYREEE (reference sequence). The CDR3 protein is CASSSAGTGRTEAFF. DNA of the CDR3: TGTGCCAGCAGCTCCGCCGGGACAGGGAGGACTGAAGCTTTCTTT. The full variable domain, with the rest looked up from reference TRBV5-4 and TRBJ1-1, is ETGVTQSPTHLIKTRGQQVTLRCSSQSGHNTVSWYQQALGQGPQFIFQYYREEENGRGNFPPRFSGLQFPNYSSELNVNALELDDSALYLCASSSAGTGRTEAFFGQGTRLTVV.

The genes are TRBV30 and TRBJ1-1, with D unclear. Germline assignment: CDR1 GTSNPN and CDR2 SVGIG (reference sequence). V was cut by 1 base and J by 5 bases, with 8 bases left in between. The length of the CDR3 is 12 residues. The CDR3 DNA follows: TGTGCCTGGAGTGGGGGAAGAACTGAAGCTTTCTTT. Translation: CAWSGGRTEAFF.

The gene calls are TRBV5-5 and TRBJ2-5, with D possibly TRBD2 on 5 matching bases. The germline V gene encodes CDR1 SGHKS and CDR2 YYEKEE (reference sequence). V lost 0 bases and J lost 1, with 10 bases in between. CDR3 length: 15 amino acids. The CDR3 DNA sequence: TGTGCCAGCAGCTTGGTGGGCGAGGGCCAAGAGACCCAGTACTTC. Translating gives CASSLVGEGQETQYF.

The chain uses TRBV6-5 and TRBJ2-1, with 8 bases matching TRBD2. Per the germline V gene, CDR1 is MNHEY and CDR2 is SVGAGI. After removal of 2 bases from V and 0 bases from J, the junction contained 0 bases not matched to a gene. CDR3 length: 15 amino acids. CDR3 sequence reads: CASSYGTSSYNEQFF. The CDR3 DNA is TGTGCCAGCAGTTACGGGACTAGCTCCTACAATGAGCAGTTCTTC.

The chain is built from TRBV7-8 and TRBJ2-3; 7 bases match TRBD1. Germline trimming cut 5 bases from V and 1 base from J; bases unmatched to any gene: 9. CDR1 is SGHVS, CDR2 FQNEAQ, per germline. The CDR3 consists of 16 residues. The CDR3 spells CASSPKQGFGTDTQYF. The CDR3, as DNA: TGTGCCAGCAGCCCTAAACAGGGGTTCGGCACAGATACGCAGTATTTT.